This TCR beta chain was captured in a study of shared clonotypes between healthy human individuals. There are a few counts of this clone. Germline V gene lookup returns CDR1 MNHEY and CDR2 SMNVEV (reference sequence). The CDR3 loop spans 15 amino acids. V lost 6 bases to trimming and J lost 7 bases, with 19 bases between them. Bulk PBMC genomic DNA spanned ten immunoSEQ deep plates. Original methodology: As immunoSEQ supplied junction-only sequences (without quality scores), filtering differed. Generated by immunoSEQ multiplex PCR, the TCRdb table keeps only in-frame clones and is missing some. V and J calls and clone size are copied from that table; D and trimming were computed from the DNA. This repertoire shows around 500,000 clones, 70% to 80% found once; its top ten account for 12%.

The receptor was derived from a middle-aged woman in good health. Some clones in this sample may be carry-over from other donors' samples. The chain employs TRBV27 and TRBJ1-5; D perhaps matches TRBD1 (6 bases). Sequencing was done on a sample of PBMCs. CDR3 region: CASRPDGGRGQPQHF. Written as DNA, the CDR3 is TGTGCCAGCAGGCCGGACGGGGGGCGAGGGCAGCCCCAGCATTTT.